A selection of T cell receptor beta chains follows, all from one sample in a study of blood T cell repertoires in COVID-19. The protocol was immunoSEQ multiplex PCR, while the TCRdb copy is restricted to in-frame clones and leaves out a portion. The sample records some 490,000 clones, less than 90% being singletons. The sequencing sample was made of PBMCs or T cells enriched from blood (not recorded which). These receptor sequences come from a woman aged 55-70 years who had recovered from COVID-19. The CDR3 runs from the conserved cysteine through the conserved F or W. A D gene is named only where the DNA matches it firmly. Only part of the rows carry a size: once, few, many, or a class if the clone is expanded.

V gene	clone size	D gene	J gene	CDR3 protein	CDR3 DNA
TRBV24-1	-	-	TRBJ2-1	CATSGTGSLYNEQFF	TGTGCCACCAGTGGGACCGGGAGCTTATACAATGAGCAGTTCTTC
TRBV7-2	-	-	TRBJ1-2	CASSSRQGDGYTF	TGTGCCAGCAGCTCGCGGCAGGGTGATGGCTACACCTTC
TRBV7-2	-	-	TRBJ2-2	CASSRTVGNTGELFF	TGTGCCAGCAGCAGGACAGTGGGAAACACCGGGGAGCTGTTTTTT
TRBV2	-	-	TRBJ1-1	CASSEYMNTEAFF	TGTGCCAGCAGTGAGTACATGAACACTGAAGCTTTCTTT
TRBV7-9	-	-	TRBJ1-6	CASSRTDYNSPLHF	TGTGCCAGCAGCAGGACAGATTACAATTCACCCCTCCACTTT
TRBV24-1	-	TRBD1	TRBJ1-5	CATSDAGGGFNQPQHF	TGTGCCACCAGTGATGCAGGGGGCGGCTTCAATCAGCCCCAGCATTTT
TRBV7-9	-	TRBD1	TRBJ2-7	CASSPGQADLSEQYF	TGTGCCAGCAGCCCAGGACAGGCCGACCTATCCGAGCAGTACTTC
TRBV5-6	-	-	TRBJ1-2	CASSLGQESGYTF	TGTGCCAGCAGCTTGGGTCAGGAAAGTGGCTACACCTTC
TRBV18	once	TRBD1	TRBJ1-6	CASSPGTGNSPLHF	TGTGCCAGCTCACCAGGGACAGGCAATTCACCCCTCCACTTT
TRBV5-1	-	TRBD1	TRBJ1-1	CASRSGQANTEAFF	TGCGCCAGCAGATCCGGACAGGCCAACACTGAAGCTTTCTTT
TRBV3-1/TRBV3-2	-	TRBD1	TRBJ2-4	CASSTNRGPLKNIQYF	TGTGCCAGCAGCACCAACAGGGGCCCTCTAAAAAACATTCAGTACTTC
TRBV5-1	-	TRBD2	TRBJ2-3	CASSPPGASGDTQYF	TGCGCCAGCAGCCCCCCCGGGGCTAGCGGTGATACGCAGTATTTT
TRBV4-1	once	-	TRBJ1-5	CASSHWTPVSNQPQHF	TGCGCCAGCAGCCACTGGACACCAGTTAGCAATCAGCCCCAGCATTTT
TRBV30	-	-	TRBJ1-5	CAWSKGVGQPQHF	TGTGCCTGGAGTAAGGGGGTCGGGCAGCCCCAGCATTTT
TRBV19	-	-	TRBJ1-3	CASTDWGPAGNTIYF	TGTGCCAGTACTGATTGGGGCCCAGCTGGAAACACCATATATTTT
TRBV19	-	TRBD1	TRBJ1-1	CASSIMGQGDEAFF	TGTGCCAGTAGTATTATGGGACAGGGGGATGAAGCTTTCTTT
TRBV10-3	-	TRBD1	TRBJ1-6	CAISESGGQDNSPLHF	TGTGCCATCAGTGAGTCGGGCGGACAGGATAATTCACCCCTCCACTTT
TRBV7-9	-	-	TRBJ1-4	CASSHVGSPTNEKLFF	TGTGCCAGCAGTCACGTCGGGTCCCCAACTAATGAAAAACTGTTTTTT
TRBV4-1	-	TRBD1	TRBJ2-2	CASSPQGVSNTGELFF	TGCGCCAGCAGCCCACAGGGGGTTTCGAACACCGGGGAGCTGTTTTTT
TRBV3-1/TRBV3-2	-	TRBD1	TRBJ1-4	CASSPYRGPNEKLFF	TGTGCCAGCAGCCCCTACAGGGGCCCTAATGAAAAACTGTTTTTT
TRBV2	-	TRBD1	TRBJ1-2	CASRRTGSMGSYTF	TGTGCCAGCAGGAGGACAGGTTCTATGGGGAGCTACACCTTC
TRBV10-3	-	-	TRBJ2-4	CAISENYGSGGLAKNIQYF	TGTGCCATCAGTGAGAACTACGGGTCAGGTGGACTAGCCAAAAACATTCAGTACTTC
TRBV6-5	-	-	TRBJ1-5	CASSYGGLSNQPQHF	TGTGCCAGCAGTTACGGCGGGTTGAGCAATCAGCCCCAGCATTTT
TRBV28	-	-	TRBJ1-2	CASISRQDTYGYTF	TGTGCCAGCATTAGTAGACAGGACACTTATGGCTACACCTTC
TRBV5-1	-	-	TRBJ2-3	CASSGGGLTDTQYF	TGCGCCAGCAGCGGCGGGGGCCTCACAGATACGCAGTATTTT
TRBV5-1	-	-	TRBJ1-2	CASGVVTNSNYGYTF	TGCGCCAGCGGAGTGGTGACGAACTCTAACTATGGCTACACCTTC
TRBV5-1	once	TRBD2	TRBJ2-6	CASSREASGANVLTF	TGCGCCAGCAGCCGGGAGGCGTCTGGGGCCAACGTCCTGACTTTC
TRBV6-4	once	-	TRBJ1-6	CASSDLLNSPLHF	TGTGCCAGCAGTGACTTACTTAATTCACCCCTCCACTTT
TRBV6-5	-	TRBD1	TRBJ1-2	CATSTGVRGYTF	TGTGCCACTTCGACAGGGGTTCGAGGCTACACCTTC
TRBV7-9	once	-	TRBJ1-4	CASSLAVTGFREKLFF	TGTGCCAGCAGCTTAGCGGTTACAGGGTTCCGGGAAAAACTGTTTTTT
TRBV5-4	-	TRBD2	TRBJ2-5	CASSSGLQQETQYF	TGTGCCAGCAGCTCGGGACTACAACAAGAGACCCAGTACTTC
TRBV10-1	-	-	TRBJ2-1	CASSETKAGYNEQFF	TGCGCCAGCAGTGAGACAAAAGCAGGCTACAATGAGCAGTTCTTC
TRBV6-5	-	TRBD1	TRBJ1-2	CASSPLGQANYGYTF	TGTGCCAGCAGTCCGTTAGGACAGGCGAACTATGGCTACACCTTC
TRBV7-2	-	TRBD1	TRBJ1-1	CASSLRTGMNTEAFF	TGTGCCAGCAGCTTACGGACAGGGATGAACACTGAAGCTTTCTTT